What follows are 14 T cell receptor beta chains derived from one specimen sequenced in a study of cytomegalovirus exposure and HLA in healthy donors. PCR primers comprised 60 Vbeta and 13 Jbeta primers. Libraries were prepared by immunoSEQ multiplex PCR; TCRdb keeps only in-frame clonotypes and omits some of them. The table shows about 150,000 clones, with roughly three quarters occurring only once. The sample taken for sequencing was PBMCs. The origin of the receptors is a middle-aged woman in good health and CMV-seropositive.

V usage is TRBV6-1 and J usage is TRBJ2-6; tentatively, D is TRBD2 (5 bases). The CDR3 totals 17 residues. Looked up from germline, CDR1 is MNHNS and CDR2 is SASEGT. V gave up 3 bases and J gave up 1 base, with 13 bases separating them. CDR3 nucleotide sequence: TGTGCCAGCAGTGAGGAGGTGTGGCTATCTGGGGCCAACGTCCTGACTTTC. It is translated as CASSEEVWLSGANVLTF.

The chain is built from TRBV7-2 and TRBJ2-5, with unresolved D. The end of the DNA is better explained by TRBJ2-7, so the J call may be wrong. Germline V gene data show CDR1 as SGHTA and CDR2 as FQGNSA. The CDR3 runs to 15 residues. CDR3 DNA sequence: TGTGCCAGCAGCTTGACCGATATCCCGCCGAGCGAGCAGTACTTC. It is translated as CASSLTDIPPSEQYF.

The chain carries TRBV12-2 and TRBJ2-3; the tabulated D call, TRBD2, remains unverified against the DNA. TRBV12-2 is an annotated pseudogene. The CDR3 covers 19 residues. The CDR3 DNA is TGTGCAAGTCGCCCCAATAGGGGGGCTAGCGGGGGATACACAGATACGCAGTATTTT. Its protein product is CASRPNRGASGGYTDTQYF.

The chain is built from TRBV6-5 and TRBJ2-7; 11 bases align to TRBD2. The CDR3 is 13 amino acids. The V segment lost 6 bases and the J segment 5 bases; nucleotides outside the gene matches: 3. Per germline, CDR1 MNHEY and CDR2 SVGAGI. As DNA, the CDR3 is TGTGCCAGCAGGACTAGCGGGGTTGACGAGCAGTACTTC. Translated, it gives CASRTSGVDEQYF.

V usage is TRBV29-1 and J usage is TRBJ2-5; a weak D match, TRBD2 (7 bases). The V end lost 7 bases, the J end lost 4 bases, and 16 bases lay between the germline ends. Germline V lookup: CDR1 SQVTM, CDR2 ANQGSEA. The CDR3 has 13 residues. CDR3 sequence reads: CSGGGVPSETQYF. CDR3 nucleotides: TGCAGCGGAGGGGGGGTGCCGTCAGAGACCCAGTACTTC. Combining the CDR3 with reference TRBV29-1 and TRBJ2-5 gives the whole variable domain SAVISQKPSRDICQRGTSLTIQCQVDSQVTMMFWYRQQPGQSLTLIATANQGSEATYESGFVIDKFPISRPNLTFSTLTVSNMSPEDSSIYLCSGGGVPSETQYFGPGTRLLVL.

V and J are TRBV27 and TRBJ2-5; 9 nucleotides match TRBD1. The tail of the sequence fits TRBJ2-7 better, so the J call may be wrong. Germline CDR1 reads MNHEY; CDR2 reads SMNVEV (reference sequence). This CDR3 is 16 amino acids long. The CDR3 reads CASSSPSTGGLDEQYF. In nucleotides, the CDR3 is TGTGCCAGCAGTTCCCCAAGCACAGGGGGCCTTGACGAGCAGTACTTC.

The gene calls are TRBV4-2 and TRBJ2-5, with TRBD2 matching 8 bases. The junction had 8 bases not matched to a gene; V was cut back by 0 bases and J by 5 bases. Germline V CDR1 and CDR2: LGHNA, YNFKEQ. The CDR3 extends over 16 amino acids. Here the CDR3 reads CASSQDAGGSGETQYF. The CDR3 region has the DNA TGTGCCAGCAGCCAAGATGCGGGGGGTTCGGGGGAGACCCAGTACTTC.

The rearrangement joins TRBV19 to TRBJ2-1; TRBD1 matches 8 bases. The CDR3 is made up of 15 amino acids. The germline gives CDR1 LNHDA, CDR2 SQIVND (reference sequence). The V gene end was trimmed by 3 bases and the J gene end by 6 bases; junction bases not matched to a gene: 7. CDR3 protein: CASSIQGAPSNEQFF. CDR3 in DNA: TGTGCCAGTAGTATTCAGGGGGCCCCCTCCAATGAGCAGTTCTTC.

The chain links TRBV6-6 to TRBJ2-2, with D maybe TRBD2 (5 bases). This CDR3 has 15 residues. Germline lookup yields CDR1 MNHNY and CDR2 SVGAGI (reference sequence). V lost 0 bases, J lost 7 bases, and 12 bases lay in between. The CDR3 coding sequence is TGTGCCAGCAGTTACTCGATCGCGGGTGGCGGGGAGCTGTTTTTT. Residues: CASSYSIAGGGELFF.

CDR3 coding DNA: TGTGCCAGCAGCTTAAGACAAACAGATACGCAGTATTTT. It codes for CASSLRQTDTQYF. This chain uses TRBV11-3 with TRBJ2-3; D gene unclear. This CDR3 has 13 residues. Deletions cut 2 bases from V and 3 bases from J, with 6 bases between. The V gene's germline CDR1 is SGHNT and CDR2 YENEEA.

On this clone itself: The same CDR3 arises from other DNA sequences in this sample as well. The gene calls are TRBV28 and TRBJ1-1; TRBD1 aligns across 11 bases. Germline V gives CDR1 MDHEN, CDR2 SYDVKM. There are 15 residues in the CDR3. With V trimmed by 6 bases and J by 4 bases, 7 bases remained unmatched. The CDR3: CASRSGTGGTTEAFF. CDR3 nucleotides: TGTGCCAGCAGGTCCGGGACAGGGGGTACCACTGAAGCTTTCTTT.

The chain employs TRBV5-1 and TRBJ2-5, with TRBD2 matching over 9 bases. The DNA end is a closer match to TRBJ2-7, so the J assignment may be wrong. In germline, CDR1 is SGHRS, CDR2 YFSETQ. The CDR3 is made up of 14 amino acids. Here the CDR3 reads CASSPSGGSYEQYF. For the CDR3, the DNA is TGCGCCAGCAGCCCGAGCGGGGGGTCCTACGAGCAGTACTTC.

The rearrangement joins TRBV2 to TRBJ1-2; D gene unclear. CDR3 length equals 15 residues. CDR1 is SNHLY and CDR2 is FYNNEI in the germline V gene. Trimming took off 6 bases at V and 0 bases at J, with 14 bases between the two ends. CDR3 region: CASSPAASANYGYTF. CDR3 nucleotide sequence: TGTGCCAGCAGCCCGGCGGCTTCTGCTAACTATGGCTACACCTTC.

This clone was detected only a few times. V and J are TRBV5-4 and TRBJ1-6, with unresolved D. Trimming took off 0 bases at V and 8 bases at J, with 12 bases between the two ends. Germline assignment: CDR1 SGHNT and CDR2 YYREEE (reference sequence). This CDR3 is built from 15 residues. This CDR3 reads CASSLASESYSPLHF. The DNA for the CDR3 is TGTGCCAGCAGCTTGGCGTCAGAATCCTATTCACCCCTCCACTTT.